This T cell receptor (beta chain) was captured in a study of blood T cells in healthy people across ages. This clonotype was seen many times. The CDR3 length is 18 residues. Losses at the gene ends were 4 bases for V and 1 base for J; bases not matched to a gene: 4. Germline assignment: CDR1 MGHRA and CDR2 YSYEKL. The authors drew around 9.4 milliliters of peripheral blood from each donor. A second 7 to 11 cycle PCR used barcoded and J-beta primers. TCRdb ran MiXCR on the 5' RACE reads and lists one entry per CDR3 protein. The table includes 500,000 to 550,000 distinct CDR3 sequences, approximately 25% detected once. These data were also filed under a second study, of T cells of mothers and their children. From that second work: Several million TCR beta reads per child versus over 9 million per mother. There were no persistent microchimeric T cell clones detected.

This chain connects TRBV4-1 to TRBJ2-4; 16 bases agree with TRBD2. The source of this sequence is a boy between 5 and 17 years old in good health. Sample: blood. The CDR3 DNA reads TGCGCCAGCAGCCCGGGACTAGCGGGGGGGTCGGCCAAAAACATTCAGTACTTC. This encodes CASSPGLAGGSAKNIQYF.